This is a list of T cell receptor beta chains from one sample in a study of blood T cell repertoires in COVID-19. Only in-frame clones appear in the TCRdb table, and some are missing; sequencing was by immunoSEQ multiplex PCR. The sample yields a few hundred thousand clones, more than 75% seen once. Sequencing input: PBMCs or T cells enriched from blood (not recorded which). These receptors all stem from a woman aged 40 to 50 with acute COVID-19. Both conserved end residues are part of each CDR3. The order of the fields is D gene, J gene, V gene, clone size, CDR3 protein, CDR3 DNA. D genes are given only for firm matches. The listing skips clone size in some rows; elsewhere it reads once, few, many or a size class.

D: -
J: TRBJ1-2
V: TRBV5-4
size: once
CDR3: CASSWTVPQLHYGYTF
DNA: TGTGCCAGCAGCTGGACAGTGCCGCAACTCCACTATGGCTACACCTTC

D: -
J: TRBJ1-5
V: TRBV5-4
size: -
CDR3: CASSLEGGQPQHF
DNA: TGTGCCAGCAGCTTGGAAGGGGGTCAGCCCCAGCATTTT

D: -
J: TRBJ1-2
V: TRBV29-1
size: -
CDR3: CSVAGTAQGGYTF
DNA: TGCAGCGTTGCCGGGACTGCTCAAGGGGGCTACACCTTC

D: TRBD1
J: TRBJ2-2
V: TRBV24-1
size: -
CDR3: CATSDPGQGSTGELFF
DNA: TGTGCCACCAGTGACCCCGGACAGGGAAGTACCGGGGAGCTGTTTTTT

D: -
J: TRBJ2-5
V: TRBV7-8
size: -
CDR3: CASSPTWTDGGRTQYF
DNA: TGTGCCAGCAGCCCGACCTGGACAGATGGGGGACGGACCCAGTACTTC

D: TRBD1
J: TRBJ1-6
V: TRBV2
size: -
CDR3: CASSGGTALDSPLHF
DNA: TGTGCCAGCAGTGGGGGGACAGCTCTAGATTCACCCCTCCACTTT

D: -
J: TRBJ2-3
V: TRBV30
size: -
CDR3: CAWSVWGADTQYF
DNA: TGTGCCTGGAGTGTTTGGGGAGCAGATACGCAGTATTTT

D: TRBD2
J: TRBJ2-7
V: TRBV7-2
size: -
CDR3: CASSQLAGGAYEQYF
DNA: TGTGCCAGCAGCCAACTAGCGGGAGGGGCCTACGAGCAGTACTTC

D: -
J: TRBJ2-2
V: TRBV18
size: -
CDR3: CASSPPDSGTGELFF
DNA: TGTGCCAGCTCACCACCGGACTCCGGGACCGGGGAGCTGTTTTTT

D: -
J: TRBJ2-3
V: TRBV21-1
size: -
CDR3: CASSPRATSTDTQYF
DNA: TGTGCCAGCAGTCCCAGGGCAACTAGCACAGATACGCAGTATTTT

D: -
J: TRBJ2-2
V: TRBV9
size: -
CDR3: CASSPIGGRGPNTGELFF
DNA: TGTGCCAGCAGTCCTATTGGGGGCAGGGGCCCTAACACCGGGGAGCTGTTTTTT

D: -
J: TRBJ1-1
V: TRBV6-2/TRBV6-3
size: -
CDR3: CASSPLSTEAFF
DNA: TGTGCCAGCAGTCCCCTTAGCACTGAAGCTTTCTTT

D: -
J: TRBJ1-4
V: TRBV2
size: -
CDR3: CASSDPEPGGDEKLFF
DNA: TGTGCCAGCAGTGATCCTGAACCTGGCGGTGATGAAAAACTGTTTTTT

D: TRBD1
J: TRBJ1-2
V: TRBV5-6
size: -
CDR3: CASSWGQGGYYGYTF
DNA: TGTGCCAGCAGCTGGGGACAGGGAGGATATTATGGCTACACCTTC

D: -
J: TRBJ1-1
V: TRBV5-6
size: -
CDR3: CASSLSGGEVNTEAFF
DNA: TGTGCCAGCAGCTTGTCGGGGGGCGAGGTGAACACTGAAGCTTTCTTT

D: -
J: TRBJ1-2
V: TRBV7-6
size: -
CDR3: CASSPQSGSNYGYTF
DNA: TGTGCCAGCAGCCCCCAGTCGGGGTCTAACTATGGCTACACCTTC

D: TRBD2
J: TRBJ2-3
V: TRBV9
size: -
CDR3: CASSLHTSGYSTDTQYF
DNA: TGTGCCAGCAGCCTACACACTAGCGGGTATAGCACAGATACGCAGTATTTT

D: -
J: TRBJ1-2
V: TRBV24-1
size: -
CDR3: CATSDLSGAGGYTF
DNA: TGTGCCACCAGTGATTTGTCAGGGGCAGGTGGCTACACCTTC

D: -
J: TRBJ2-5
V: TRBV5-1
size: -
CDR3: CASSSTGRGGPTAGGETQYF
DNA: TGCGCCAGCAGCTCAACCGGAAGGGGGGGCCCTACAGCAGGTGGCGAGACCCAGTACTTC

D: TRBD2
J: TRBJ2-1
V: TRBV24-1
size: -
CDR3: CATSDPGLAGVYNEQFF
DNA: TGTGCCACCAGTGACCCGGGACTAGCGGGAGTTTACAATGAGCAGTTCTTC

D: -
J: TRBJ1-4
V: TRBV7-9
size: -
CDR3: CASSPRGGNEKLFF
DNA: TGTGCCAGCAGTCCTCGGGGGGGCAATGAAAAACTGTTTTTT

D: -
J: TRBJ1-2
V: TRBV7-9
size: once
CDR3: CASSSGRGDYGYTF
DNA: TGTGCCAGCAGCTCGGGGAGGGGTGACTATGGCTACACCTTC

D: -
J: TRBJ1-1
V: TRBV7-6
size: -
CDR3: CASSPTGPEAFF
DNA: TGTGCCAGCAGCCCCACAGGGCCTGAAGCTTTCTTT

D: -
J: TRBJ1-2
V: TRBV9
size: -
CDR3: CASSVDGGNYGYTF
DNA: TGTGCCAGCAGCGTAGATGGAGGGAACTATGGCTACACCTTC

D: TRBD2
J: TRBJ2-7
V: TRBV3-1/TRBV3-2
size: -
CDR3: CAKGGSSYEQYF
DNA: TGTGCCAAGGGCGGGAGCTCCTACGAGCAGTACTTC

D: -
J: TRBJ1-1
V: TRBV28
size: -
CDR3: CASSLPGGGGTEAFF
DNA: TGTGCCAGCAGTTTGCCTGGGGGAGGGGGCACTGAAGCTTTCTTT

D: -
J: TRBJ2-7
V: TRBV5-4
size: -
CDR3: CASSQGSRTVGNEQYF
DNA: TGTGCCAGCAGTCAAGGTTCTAGGACAGTGGGAAACGAGCAGTACTTC

D: -
J: TRBJ1-1
V: TRBV18
size: -
CDR3: CASSPPTGNTEAFF
DNA: TGTGCCAGCTCACCACCGACGGGGAACACTGAAGCTTTCTTT

D: -
J: TRBJ2-7
V: TRBV7-8
size: -
CDR3: CASSPSSYEQYF
DNA: TGTGCCAGCAGCCCCAGCTCCTACGAGCAGTACTTC

D: TRBD1
J: TRBJ1-5
V: TRBV3-1/TRBV3-2
size: -
CDR3: CASSHRGQNQPQHF
DNA: TGTGCCAGCAGCCACAGGGGGCAAAACCAGCCCCAGCATTTT

D: -
J: TRBJ1-4
V: TRBV5-4
size: -
CDR3: CASSQASGADLEKLFF
DNA: TGTGCCAGCAGCCAAGCTTCAGGGGCGGATTTAGAAAAACTGTTTTTT

D: TRBD1
J: TRBJ2-7
V: TRBV5-1
size: -
CDR3: CASSSVRTGATVF
DNA: TGCGCCAGCAGCTCTGTCAGGACAGGGGCCACAGTATTC

D: -
J: TRBJ2-5
V: TRBV4-3
size: -
CDR3: CASSQDLGVGETQYF
DNA: TGCGCCAGCAGCCAAGATTTGGGAGTGGGAGAGACCCAGTACTTC

D: TRBD1
J: TRBJ1-3
V: TRBV30
size: -
CDR3: CACIRTRDRGNTIYF
DNA: TGTGCCTGCATACGAACCAGGGACAGGGGAAACACCATATATTTT

D: -
J: TRBJ2-7
V: TRBV6-5
size: -
CDR3: CASSSTDSQSYEQYF
DNA: TGTGCCAGCAGCTCTACGGACTCCCAATCCTACGAGCAGTACTTC

D: TRBD2
J: TRBJ2-5
V: TRBV14
size: -
CDR3: CASSQEQHSGTQETQYF
DNA: TGTGCCAGCAGCCAAGAACAACATAGCGGGACCCAAGAGACCCAGTACTTC

D: -
J: TRBJ1-1
V: TRBV5-1
size: -
CDR3: CASSVLAGASNTEAFF
DNA: TGCGCCAGCAGCGTCCTGGCGGGGGCCTCGAACACTGAAGCTTTCTTT

D: -
J: TRBJ1-5
V: TRBV30
size: -
CDR3: CAWSVPDQPQHF
DNA: TGTGCCTGGAGTGTACCAGATCAGCCCCAGCATTTT

D: -
J: TRBJ2-2
V: TRBV11-1
size: -
CDR3: CASSFLGAGNTGELFF
DNA: TGTGCCAGCAGCTTCCTAGGCGCGGGAAACACCGGGGAGCTGTTTTTT

D: TRBD2
J: TRBJ2-5
V: TRBV7-9
size: -
CDR3: CASSPTGLAEETQYF
DNA: TGTGCCAGCAGCCCCACAGGACTAGCGGAAGAGACCCAGTACTTC

D: TRBD1
J: TRBJ2-1
V: TRBV15
size: -
CDR3: CATSRMRGQGESEQFF
DNA: TGTGCCACCAGCAGAATGCGGGGACAGGGGGAAAGTGAGCAGTTCTTC

D: TRBD1
J: TRBJ1-1
V: TRBV5-5
size: -
CDR3: CASNPQGARTEAFF
DNA: TGTGCCAGCAACCCGCAGGGGGCGCGCACTGAAGCTTTCTTT